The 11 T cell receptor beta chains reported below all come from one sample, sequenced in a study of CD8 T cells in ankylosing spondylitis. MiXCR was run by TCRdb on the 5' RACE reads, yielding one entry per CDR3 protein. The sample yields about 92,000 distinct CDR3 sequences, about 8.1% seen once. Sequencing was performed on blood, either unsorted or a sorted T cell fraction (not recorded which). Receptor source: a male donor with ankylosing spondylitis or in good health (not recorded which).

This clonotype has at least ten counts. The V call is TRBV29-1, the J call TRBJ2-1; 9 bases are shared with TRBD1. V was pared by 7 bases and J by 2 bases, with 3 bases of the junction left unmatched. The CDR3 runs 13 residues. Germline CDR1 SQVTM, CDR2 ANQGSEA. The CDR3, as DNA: TGCAGCGGGGGACAGGGCCCCTACAATGAGCAGTTCTTC. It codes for CSGGQGPYNEQFF.

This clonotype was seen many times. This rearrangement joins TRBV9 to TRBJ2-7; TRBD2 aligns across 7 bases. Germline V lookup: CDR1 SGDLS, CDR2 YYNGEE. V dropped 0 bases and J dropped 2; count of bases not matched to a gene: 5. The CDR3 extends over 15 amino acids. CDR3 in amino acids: CASSVGGGVTYEQYF. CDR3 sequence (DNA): TGTGCCAGCAGCGTAGGTGGGGGGGTAACCTACGAGCAGTACTTC.

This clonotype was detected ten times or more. CDR3 sequence (DNA): TGTGCCAGCAGAAGTAAGGATAGAGAGACCCAGTACTTC. This codes for CASRSKDRETQYF. The chain is built from TRBV2 and TRBJ2-5, with unresolved D. The CDR3 is 13 amino acids. Per germline, CDR1 SNHLY and CDR2 FYNNEI. The V end was cut by 6 bases, the J end by 4 bases, with 12 bases between.

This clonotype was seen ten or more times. In DNA form, the CDR3 reads TGTGCCAGCAGTTGGGTCCTGGGAGAGACCCAGTACTTC. Residues: CASSWVLGETQYF. V and J are TRBV6-5 and TRBJ2-5, with D hard to call. This CDR3 has 13 residues. Trimming cost V 4 bases and J 4 bases, with 10 bases left between them. CDR1 and CDR2 (germline): MNHEY, SVGAGI.

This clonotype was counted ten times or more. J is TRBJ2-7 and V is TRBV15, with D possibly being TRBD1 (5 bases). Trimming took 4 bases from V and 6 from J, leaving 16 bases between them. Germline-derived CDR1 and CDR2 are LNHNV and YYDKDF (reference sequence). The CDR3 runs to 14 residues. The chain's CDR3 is CATSNAGAGSEQYF. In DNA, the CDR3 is TGTGCCACCAGCAATGCCGGCGCAGGGTCCGAGCAGTACTTC. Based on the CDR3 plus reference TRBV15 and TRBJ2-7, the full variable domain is DAMVIQNPRYQVTQFGKPVTLSCSQTLNHNVMYWYQQKSSQAPKLLFHYYDKDFNNEADTPDNFQSRRPNTSFCFLDIRSPGLGDTAMYLCATSNAGAGSEQYFGPGTRLTVT.

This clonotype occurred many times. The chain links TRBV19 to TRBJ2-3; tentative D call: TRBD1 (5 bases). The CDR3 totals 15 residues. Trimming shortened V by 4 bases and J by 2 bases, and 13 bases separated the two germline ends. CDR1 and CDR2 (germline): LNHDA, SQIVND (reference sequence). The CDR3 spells CASSRGRAPTDTQYF. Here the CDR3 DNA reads TGTGCCAGTAGTAGGGGCAGGGCCCCCACAGATACGCAGTATTTT.

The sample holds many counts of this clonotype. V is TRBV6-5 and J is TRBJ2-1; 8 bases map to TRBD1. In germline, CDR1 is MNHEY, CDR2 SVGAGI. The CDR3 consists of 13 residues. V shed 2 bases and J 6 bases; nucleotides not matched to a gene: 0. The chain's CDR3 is CASSYDRGNEQFF. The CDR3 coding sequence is TGTGCCAGCAGTTACGACAGGGGCAATGAGCAGTTCTTC.

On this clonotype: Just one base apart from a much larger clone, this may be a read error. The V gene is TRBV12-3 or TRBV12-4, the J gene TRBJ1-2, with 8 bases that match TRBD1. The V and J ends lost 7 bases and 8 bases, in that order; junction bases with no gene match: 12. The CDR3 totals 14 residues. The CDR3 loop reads CASKTGQDLRGYTF. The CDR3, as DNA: TGTGCCAGCAAGACGGGACAGGATCTCAGGGGCTACACCTTC.

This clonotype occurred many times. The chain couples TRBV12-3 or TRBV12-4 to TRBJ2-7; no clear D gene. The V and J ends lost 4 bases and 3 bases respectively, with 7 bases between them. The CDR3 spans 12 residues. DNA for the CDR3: TGTGCCAGCAGTTCCAACAGCTACGAGCAGTACTTC. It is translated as CASSSNSYEQYF.

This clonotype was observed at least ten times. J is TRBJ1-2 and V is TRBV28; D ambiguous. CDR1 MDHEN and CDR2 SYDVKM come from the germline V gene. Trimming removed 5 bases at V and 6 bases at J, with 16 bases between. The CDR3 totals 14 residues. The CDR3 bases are TGTGCCAGCAGTCCCCGCGGAAGGGCGGATGGCTACACCTTC. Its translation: CASSPRGRADGYTF.

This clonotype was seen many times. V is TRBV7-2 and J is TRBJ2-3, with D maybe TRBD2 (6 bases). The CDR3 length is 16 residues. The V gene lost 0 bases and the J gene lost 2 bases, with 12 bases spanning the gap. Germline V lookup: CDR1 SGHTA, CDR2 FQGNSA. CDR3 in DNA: TGTGCCAGCAGCTTAGCAGGCACTAGCCCCACAGATACGCAGTATTTT. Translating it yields CASSLAGTSPTDTQYF.